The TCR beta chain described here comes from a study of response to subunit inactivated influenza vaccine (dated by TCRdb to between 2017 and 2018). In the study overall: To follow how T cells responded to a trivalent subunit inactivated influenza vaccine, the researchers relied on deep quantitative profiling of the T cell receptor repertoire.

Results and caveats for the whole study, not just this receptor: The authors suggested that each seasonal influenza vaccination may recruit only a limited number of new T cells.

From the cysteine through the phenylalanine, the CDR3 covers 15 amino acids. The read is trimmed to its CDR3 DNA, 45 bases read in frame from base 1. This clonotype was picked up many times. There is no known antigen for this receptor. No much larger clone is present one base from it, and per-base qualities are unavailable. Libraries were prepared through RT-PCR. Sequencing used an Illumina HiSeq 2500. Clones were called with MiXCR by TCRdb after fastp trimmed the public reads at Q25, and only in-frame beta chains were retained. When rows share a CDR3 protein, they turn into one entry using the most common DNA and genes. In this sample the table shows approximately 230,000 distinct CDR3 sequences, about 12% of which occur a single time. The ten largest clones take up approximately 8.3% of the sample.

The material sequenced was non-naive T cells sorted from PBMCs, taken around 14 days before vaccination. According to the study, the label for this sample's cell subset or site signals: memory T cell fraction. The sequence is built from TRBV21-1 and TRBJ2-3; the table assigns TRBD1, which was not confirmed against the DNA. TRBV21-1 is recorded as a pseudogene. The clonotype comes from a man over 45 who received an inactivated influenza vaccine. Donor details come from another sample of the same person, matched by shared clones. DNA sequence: TGTGCCAGCAGCAAAGACGAGGGGGCGAGAGATACGCAGTATTTT. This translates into CASSKDEGARDTQYF.